This T cell receptor beta chain is from a study of OX40 agonist ivuxolimab in advanced cancers. Looking at the study overall: The study treated patients with ivuxolimab, an agonistic anti-OX40 (CD134) antibody. Participants averaged about 60 years of age (range about 23 to 80) and were 75% to 90% male.

Germline CDR1 is SGHTA and CDR2 is FQGTGA. CDR3 length: 15 amino acids. V dropped 2 bases and J dropped 6; count of bases not matched to a gene: 6. Some clones are missing from TCRdb's copy, which holds only in-frame ones; the method was immunoSEQ multiplex PCR. The table lists tens of thousands of clones, roughly 90% of them singletons, with around 4.8% in the top ten. The sequence derives from an adult with an advanced solid tumor such as melanoma, head and neck, liver or kidney cancer. Sequenced here: CD4+ or CD8+ T cells sorted from blood, sampled in a trial of the OX40 agonist ivuxolimab. The J gene is TRBJ2-3, the V gene TRBV7-3; TRBD2 matches 9 bases. CDR3 amino acids: CASSLPLAGTDTQYF. CDR3 bases: TGTGCCAGCAGCTTACCGCTAGCGGGGACCGATACGCAGTATTTT.